The T cell receptor beta chain under discussion was sequenced for a study of post-analysis software for immune sequencing data. Whole-study results and caveats: F-measure co-clustering was strong for batch-matched samples. Controls showed significantly higher normalized Chao1 diversity than did multiple sclerosis patients. In patients, TRBV5-6, TRBV5-1 and TRBV20-1 belonged to roughly 5 TRBV segments found more frequently than in controls.

Germline V gene data show CDR1 as SGDLS and CDR2 as YYNGEE. The CDR3 spans 16 residues. As to this clonotype: Its antigen is currently unknown. One end of the junction fails to match germline, which may point to a read error.

Prepared libraries of TCR beta cDNA carried unique molecular identifiers. TCRdb processed the PCR reads anew with MiXCR; each CDR3 protein has one entry. This table has over 700,000 distinct CDR3 sequences, about 32% appearing once. The sample comprised blood. The chain combines TRBV9 with TRBJ2-1; 7 bases are shared with TRBD2. This TCR derives from a girl between 5 and 17 years old with multiple sclerosis. CDR3 region: CAGSVALADVYNEQFF. As DNA, the CDR3 is TGTGCCGGCAGCGTAGCTCTAGCGGACGTATACAATGAGCAGTTCTTC.